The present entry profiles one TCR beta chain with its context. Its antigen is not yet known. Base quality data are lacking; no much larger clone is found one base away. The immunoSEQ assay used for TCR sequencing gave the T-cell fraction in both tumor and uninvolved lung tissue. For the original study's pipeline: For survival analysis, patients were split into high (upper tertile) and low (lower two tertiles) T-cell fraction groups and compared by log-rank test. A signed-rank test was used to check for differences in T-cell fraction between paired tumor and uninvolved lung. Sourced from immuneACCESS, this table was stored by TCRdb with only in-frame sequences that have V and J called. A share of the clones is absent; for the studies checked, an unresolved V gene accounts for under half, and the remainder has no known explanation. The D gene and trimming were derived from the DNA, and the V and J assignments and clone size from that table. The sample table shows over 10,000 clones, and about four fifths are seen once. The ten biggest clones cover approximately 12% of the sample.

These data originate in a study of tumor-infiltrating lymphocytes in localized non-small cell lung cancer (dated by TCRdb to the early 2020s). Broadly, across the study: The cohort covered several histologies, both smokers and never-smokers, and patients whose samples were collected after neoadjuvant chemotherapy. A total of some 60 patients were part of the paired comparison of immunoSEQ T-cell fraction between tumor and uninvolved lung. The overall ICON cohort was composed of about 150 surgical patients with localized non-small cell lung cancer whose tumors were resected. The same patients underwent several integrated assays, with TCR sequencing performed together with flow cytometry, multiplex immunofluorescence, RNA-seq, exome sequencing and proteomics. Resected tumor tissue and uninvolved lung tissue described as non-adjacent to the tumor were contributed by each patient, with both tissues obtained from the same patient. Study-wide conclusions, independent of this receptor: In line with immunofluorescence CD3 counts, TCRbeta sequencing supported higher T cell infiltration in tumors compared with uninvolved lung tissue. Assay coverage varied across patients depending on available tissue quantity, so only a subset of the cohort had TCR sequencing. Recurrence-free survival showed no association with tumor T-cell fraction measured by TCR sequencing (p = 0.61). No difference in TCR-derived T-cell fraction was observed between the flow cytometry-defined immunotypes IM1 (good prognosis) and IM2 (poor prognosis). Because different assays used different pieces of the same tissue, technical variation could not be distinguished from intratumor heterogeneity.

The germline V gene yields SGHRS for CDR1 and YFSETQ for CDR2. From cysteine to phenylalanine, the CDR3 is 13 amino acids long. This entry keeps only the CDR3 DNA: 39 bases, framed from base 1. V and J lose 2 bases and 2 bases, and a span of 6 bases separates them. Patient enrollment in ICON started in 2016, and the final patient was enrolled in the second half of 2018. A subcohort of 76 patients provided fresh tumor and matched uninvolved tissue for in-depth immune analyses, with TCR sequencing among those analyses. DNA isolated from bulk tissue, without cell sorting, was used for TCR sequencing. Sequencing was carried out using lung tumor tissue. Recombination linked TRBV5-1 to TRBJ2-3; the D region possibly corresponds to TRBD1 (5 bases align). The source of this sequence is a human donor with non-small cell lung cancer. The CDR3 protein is CASSFRDTDTQYF. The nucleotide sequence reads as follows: TGCGCCAGCAGCTTCAGGGACACAGATACGCAGTATTTT. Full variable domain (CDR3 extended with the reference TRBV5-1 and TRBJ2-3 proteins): KAGVTQTPRYLIKTRGQQVTLSCSPISGHRSVSWYQQTPGQGLQFLFEYFSETQRNKGNFPGRFSGRQFSNSRSEMNVSTLELGDSALYLCASSFRDTDTQYFGPGTRLTVL.